The 31 T cell receptor beta chains in this list originate from one sample, sequenced in a study of blood T cells in healthy people across ages (dated by TCRdb to the mid-2010s). The method was 5' RACE. Sequencing relied on an Illumina HiSeq 2500. A second about 7 to 11 cycle PCR used a sample-barcoded 5' primer and a J-beta primer mix. TCRdb trimmed public reads at Q25 via fastp, called clones via MiXCR and kept in-frame beta chains. Identical CDR3 protein sequences are pooled into one entry, listed with their most common genes and DNA. The sample records about a million distinct CDR3 sequences, more than 30% of which are singletons. The ten largest make up less than 15% of the sample. Sequences were obtained from blood. The receptors were gathered from a man between 18 and 35 years old in good health.

This chain uses TRBV7-2 with TRBJ1-5; 9 bases map to TRBD1. This CDR3 comprises 16 residues. Germline V gene lookup returns CDR1 SGHTA and CDR2 FQGNSA. The ends lost 2 bases at V and 1 base at J; junction bases unmatched: 3. As DNA, the CDR3 is TGTGCCAGCAGCTTACAAGGACAGGGGAGCAATCAGCCCCAGCATTTT. It encodes CASSLQGQGSNQPQHF.

This chain joins TRBV5-5 and TRBJ2-1, with 7 positions matching TRBD2. The V segment lost 6 bases and the J segment 4 bases; nucleotides outside the gene matches: 13. Germline lookup yields CDR1 SGHKS and CDR2 YYEKEE (reference sequence). The CDR3 spans 16 residues. This CDR3 reads CASTQLAGAVYNEQFF. Here the CDR3 DNA reads TGTGCCAGCACCCAACTGGCGGGAGCGGTGTACAATGAGCAGTTCTTC.

This clonotype turned up a few times. This sequence joins TRBV10-3 and TRBJ2-5; 10 nucleotides align to TRBD1. Trimming cost V 3 bases and J 2 bases; bases outside gene matches: 6. Per the germline V gene, CDR1 is ENHRY and CDR2 is SYGVKD. CDR3 length: 16 residues. The CDR3 here is CAISDRDRGNQETQYF. The CDR3 region has the DNA TGTGCCATCAGTGACCGGGACAGGGGCAATCAAGAGACCCAGTACTTC.

The CDR3 DNA reads as TGCGCCAGCAGCGATGGGCTTGGAGTGGGTAATTCACCCCTCCACTTT. Residues: CASSDGLGVGNSPLHF. The chain carries TRBV5-1 and TRBJ1-6, with D unresolved. V was pared by 4 bases and J by 6 bases, with 17 bases between. CDR1 and CDR2 from the germline V gene are SGHRS and YFSETQ. The CDR3 spans 16 residues.

The chain employs TRBV12-3 or TRBV12-4 and TRBJ2-1; D is uncertain. Trimming shortened V by 8 bases and J by 5 bases, and 13 bases separated the two germline ends. The CDR3 contains 13 residues. Here the CDR3 reads CASDPGVDNEQFF. In DNA form, the CDR3 reads TGTGCCAGCGATCCTGGGGTCGACAATGAGCAGTTCTTC.

As concerns this clonotype: The germline gene is not matched at one end of the junction; a read error may be the cause. The chain is built from TRBV6-1 and TRBJ1-2; TRBD1 is a possible D gene (5 bases). The CDR3 contains 18 residues. Germline assignment: CDR1 MNHNS and CDR2 SASEGT. The CDR3, as DNA: TGTGCCAGCAGTAGCTCCGGGACGCTAGCCGGTGGGGACTATGACTACACCTTC. It translates to CASSSSGTLAGGDYDYTF.

This sequence joins TRBV7-9 and TRBJ2-1; TRBD2 aligns across 7 bases. This CDR3 has 15 residues. CDR1 and CDR2 (germline): SEHNR, FQNEAQ (reference sequence). Trimming at V came to 5 bases and at J to 2 bases, leaving 6 bases not matched to a gene. The CDR3 loop reads CASSARGGPYNEQFF. The CDR3 bases are TGTGCCAGCAGCGCCCGCGGGGGACCCTACAATGAGCAGTTCTTC. Full variable domain (outside the CDR3, taken from reference TRBV7-9 and TRBJ2-1): DTGVSQNPRHKITKRGQNVTFRCDPISEHNRLYWYRQTLGQGPEFLTYFQNEAQLEKSRLLSDRFSAERPKGSFSTLEIQRTEQGDSAMYLCASSARGGPYNEQFFGPGTRLTVL.

This clonotype was detected only a few times. This chain connects TRBV9 to TRBJ2-3; tentatively, D is TRBD1 or TRBD2 (5 bases each). The CDR3 runs 14 residues. CDR1 and CDR2 from the germline V gene are SGDLS and YYNGEE. Trimming left V 3 bases short and J 10 bases short, with 18 bases between. The CDR3 loop reads CASSGQDGDPPQYF. The CDR3 coding sequence is TGTGCCAGCAGCGGCCAGGACGGGGACCCTCCGCAGTATTTT.

About this clonotype: The junction does not match germline at one end; this may be a read error. The chain recombines TRBV5-1 with TRBJ2-1; D could derive from TRBD1 or TRBD2 (5 bases each). This CDR3 region has 12 residues. CDR1 and CDR2 from the germline V gene are SGHRS and YFSETQ. The CDR3 nucleotides are TGCGCCAGAAGCTTTGAGGGGAATGAGCAGTTCTTC. Its translation is CARSFEGNEQFF.

The rearrangement joins TRBV27 to TRBJ2-1, with 7 bases fitting TRBD1. Germline CDR1 reads MNHEY; CDR2 reads SMNVEV (reference sequence). Unmatched junction bases numbered 9, after V lost 3 bases and J lost 4 bases. The CDR3 sequence is 16 residues long. This chain's CDR3 is CASSFLTGTAYNEQFF. Written as DNA, the CDR3 is TGTGCCAGCAGTTTCCTCACCGGGACAGCGTACAATGAGCAGTTCTTC.

The chain joins TRBV20-1 to TRBJ2-7; either TRBD1 or TRBD2 may fit D (6 bases each). Germline-derived CDR1 and CDR2 are DFQATT and SNEGSKA (reference sequence). There are 14 residues in the CDR3. V was trimmed by 3 bases and J by 2 bases, leaving 14 bases between them. CDR3 amino acids: CSAREGGGPYEQYF. The CDR3, as DNA: TGCAGTGCTAGGGAGGGTGGGGGCCCCTACGAGCAGTACTTC.

This chain links TRBV27 with TRBJ2-3; 7 bases match TRBD1. CDR1 is MNHEY, CDR2 SMNVEV, per germline (reference sequence). The CDR3 contains 16 residues. The ends lost 6 bases at V and 3 bases at J; junction bases unmatched: 12. Written as DNA, the CDR3 is TGTGCCAGCAGGCGGATAGGGGGCGTTAAAACAGATACGCAGTATTTT. Its translation: CASRRIGGVKTDTQYF.

This clonotype was counted only a few times. CDR3 DNA: TGCAGTGCTTCGGACAGGGTTTTAGCTGAAGCTTTCTTT. It translates to CSASDRVLAEAFF. The chain links TRBV20-1 to TRBJ1-1; 8 positions agree with TRBD1. Germline values: CDR1 DFQATT, CDR2 SNEGSKA (reference sequence). This CDR3 is built from 13 residues. The junction had 8 bases not matched to a gene; V was cut back by 5 bases and J by 6 bases.

This clonotype turned up a few times. V usage is TRBV4-3 and J usage is TRBJ1-2; 9 bases match TRBD1. The CDR3 length is 15 residues. Germline CDR1 reads LGHNA; CDR2 reads YSLEER. Unmatched junction bases numbered 7, after V lost 0 bases and J lost 8 bases. The CDR3: CASSQEGTGWYGYTF. The CDR3 DNA is TGCGCCAGCAGCCAAGAGGGGACAGGGTGGTACGGCTACACCTTC.

The rearrangement links TRBV20-1 to TRBJ2-1, with 7 bases matching TRBD2. TRBJ2-7 matches the DNA end more closely, so the J call is doubtful. The germline V gene has CDR1 DFQATT and CDR2 SNEGSKA (reference sequence). The CDR3 consists of 14 residues. The CDR3 spells CSARSLATYNEQYF. Here the CDR3 DNA reads TGCAGTGCTAGGTCACTAGCGACCTACAATGAGCAGTACTTC.

This clonotype has only a few counts. This sequence joins TRBV30 and TRBJ2-5; no reliable D call. The germline V gene encodes CDR1 GTSNPN and CDR2 SVGIG (reference sequence). Trimming pared 2 bases from V and 5 bases from J, leaving 3 bases between. This CDR3 contains 10 residues. The CDR3 reads CAWSSETQYF. CDR3 DNA: TGTGCCTGGAGTAGCGAGACCCAGTACTTC.

This clonotype was observed a handful of times. CDR3 DNA: TGCAGCGGCGGCGGGACGGCTAAAGGAAAACTGTTTTTT. Residues: CSGGGTAKGKLFF. The rearrangement uses TRBV29-1 and TRBJ1-4; possible D gene TRBD1, 5 bases. CDR1 and CDR2 from the germline V gene are SQVTM and ANQGSEA. V was pared by 7 bases and J by 10 bases, with 19 bases between. The CDR3 runs 13 residues.

For this clonotype: This may be a read error: a much more frequent sequence differs by one nucleotide. The chain combines TRBV20-1 with TRBJ2-1; D call uncertain. The last part of the DNA fits TRBJ2-7 better; the J call may be wrong. CDR3 length: 15 residues. Germline V CDR1 and CDR2: DFQATT, SNEGSKA (reference sequence). In nucleotides, the CDR3 is TGCAGTGCTAGAGCGGCCAGAGGCTCCTACAATGAGCAGTACTTC. Its translation is CSARAARGSYNEQYF.

The rearrangement uses TRBV6-2 or TRBV6-3 and TRBJ2-1; 10 nucleotides line up with TRBD2. This CDR3 is built from 16 residues. The J segment lost 4 bases and the V segment lost 4 bases, leaving 7 bases of the junction unmatched. Germline-derived CDR1 and CDR2 are MNHEY and SVGEGT. The CDR3 DNA sequence: TGTGCCAGCAGTTTGAACCTAGCGGGGGCGTACAATGAGCAGTTCTTC. It yields the protein CASSLNLAGAYNEQFF.

The gene calls are TRBV12-3 or TRBV12-4 and TRBJ1-2; 10 bases are shared with TRBD1. This CDR3 has 14 residues. Unmatched junction bases numbered 6, after V lost 7 bases and J lost 4 bases. The CDR3 coding sequence is TGTGCCAGCACGACAGGGGGCGCGAGCTATGGCTACACCTTC. Encoded protein: CASTTGGASYGYTF.

The chain combines TRBV7-3 with TRBJ2-5; 10 bases are shared with TRBD2. The junction had 15 bases not matched to a gene; V was cut back by 6 bases and J by 11 bases. The V gene's germline CDR1 is SGHTA and CDR2 FQGTGA. CDR3 length: 15 amino acids. CDR3 loop: CASSLTSGGAIEQYF. CDR3 in DNA: TGTGCCAGCAGTCTAACGAGCGGGGGGGCGATTGAGCAGTACTTC.

The V and J genes are TRBV3-1 and TRBJ2-3, with 11 bases identical to TRBD2. The V gene end was trimmed by 6 bases and the J gene end by 3 bases; junction bases not matched to a gene: 8. The CDR3 runs to 16 residues. Germline CDR1 reads LGHDT; CDR2 reads YNNKEL (reference sequence). The CDR3: CASSPLAGGITDTQYF. CDR3 DNA: TGTGCCAGCAGTCCTTTAGCGGGGGGGATAACAGATACGCAGTATTTT.

The V gene is TRBV7-9, the J gene TRBJ1-4, with D hard to call. The CDR3 runs 16 residues. V was shortened by 4 bases and J by 0 bases, with 12 bases between the two germline ends. From germline, CDR1 is SEHNR and CDR2 FQNEAQ (reference sequence). CDR3 DNA sequence: TGTGCCAGCAGCTCCGGACGACTCGCAACTAATGAAAAACTGTTTTTT. Protein: CASSSGRLATNEKLFF.

This clonotype was seen repeatedly, ten times or more. The CDR3 here is CSARLGTTDTQYF. The CDR3 DNA is TGCAGTGCTAGACTGGGCACCACAGATACGCAGTATTTT. J is TRBJ2-3 and V is TRBV20-1; D is unresolved. CDR1 is DFQATT and CDR2 is SNEGSKA in the germline V gene (reference sequence). This CDR3 spans 13 amino acids. V lost 2 bases to trimming and J lost 2 bases, with 8 bases between them.

This clonotype was recorded only once. The chain recombines TRBV5-1 with TRBJ1-1; D perhaps matches TRBD1 (6 bases). In germline, CDR1 is SGHRS, CDR2 YFSETQ. This CDR3 is built from 14 residues. The V end lost 0 bases, the J end lost 6 bases, and 12 bases lay between the germline ends. CDR3 nucleotide sequence: TGCGCCAGCAGCTTGGCAGGGGAAATCCCTGAAGCTTTCTTT. It codes for CASSLAGEIPEAFF.

This clonotype was recorded a few times. This chain links TRBV27 with TRBJ2-7; D is perhaps TRBD2 (5 bases). V was cut by 2 bases and J by 0 bases, with 14 bases left in between. CDR1 and CDR2 (germline): MNHEY, SMNVEV (reference sequence). The CDR3 covers 16 residues. The CDR3 sequence is CASSLNGGRSSYEQYF. In nucleotides, the CDR3 is TGTGCCAGCAGTTTAAACGGAGGACGTAGCTCCTACGAGCAGTACTTC.

The CDR3, as DNA: TGTGCCAGCCATCGAGGGGAAAATGTCAATGAGCAGTTCTTC. It codes for CASHRGENVNEQFF. The gene calls are TRBV6-5 and TRBJ2-1; D tentatively fits TRBD1 or TRBD2 (5 bases each). V gave up 8 bases and J gave up 6 bases, with 17 bases separating them. The CDR3 is 14 amino acids. The germline V gene encodes CDR1 MNHEY and CDR2 SVGAGI.

The rearrangement links TRBV20-1 to TRBJ1-4; D call uncertain. V was shortened by 0 bases and J by 3 bases, with 14 bases between the two germline ends. The germline CDR1 and CDR2 sequences are DFQATT and SNEGSKA (reference sequence). This CDR3 comprises 16 residues. The CDR3: CSARDTFTSPNEKLFF. DNA for the CDR3: TGCAGTGCTAGAGACACCTTTACGTCCCCTAATGAAAAACTGTTTTTT.

This clonotype was picked up a small number of times. DNA of the CDR3: TGTGCCAGCAGTCCTGACATTGGGGAGCTGTTTTTT. Translation: CASSPDIGELFF. This chain connects TRBV6-6 to TRBJ2-2; no definite D call. V lost 5 bases, J lost 8 bases, and 9 bases lay in between. This CDR3 has 12 residues. The V gene's germline CDR1 is MNHNY and CDR2 SVGAGI (reference sequence).

This clonotype was seen a handful of times. This chain connects TRBV28 to TRBJ2-3; D is uncertain. Trimming took off 6 bases at V and 6 bases at J, with 10 bases between the two ends. CDR3 length: 12 residues. CDR1 is MDHEN, CDR2 SYDVKM, per germline. In nucleotides, the CDR3 is TGTGCCAGCAGCGCGACATGGGATACGCAGTATTTT. Translation: CASSATWDTQYF.

The chain employs TRBV13 and TRBJ2-3, with 7 bases matching TRBD1. This CDR3 has 16 amino acids. The V gene's germline CDR1 is PRHDT and CDR2 FYEKMQ (reference sequence). With 0 bases clipped from V and 2 bases from J, the junction kept 5 bases outside the gene matches. The CDR3 region is CASSLGEGANTDTQYF. The CDR3 bases are TGTGCCAGCAGCTTAGGCGAGGGGGCTAACACAGATACGCAGTATTTT.